The 23 T cell receptor beta chains reported below all come from one sample, sequenced in a study of T cells in Graves' hyperthyroidism and ophthalmopathy. The TCR beta CDR3 regions underwent amplification using RNA transcripts as the source. The primer set for the first-round RT-PCR of the TCR CDR3 was HTBI. TCRdb fed the multiplex PCR reads into MiXCR, producing one record per CDR3 protein. The data contain 360,000 or so distinct CDR3 sequences, 19% of them singletons. Sequenced input: blood. The receptors come from a woman between 18 and 29 years old with Graves' hyperthyroidism.

This chain joins TRBV20-1 and TRBJ1-5; TRBD1 matches 7 bases. In germline, CDR1 is DFQATT, CDR2 SNEGSKA (reference sequence). The CDR3 has 14 residues. Unmatched junction bases numbered 6, after V lost 5 bases and J lost 2 bases. The CDR3 reads CSALKGAGNQPQHF. In DNA form, the CDR3 reads TGCAGTGCTCTGAAGGGGGCTGGCAATCAGCCCCAGCATTTT.

As for this clonotype: One base away lies a much larger clone, so this may be a sequencing read error. As DNA, the CDR3 is TGTGCCAGCAGCTTAGGGTCCGGGGCTGGCTACACCTTC. It encodes CASSLGSGAGYTF. This chain uses TRBV11-2 with TRBJ1-2; tentative D call: TRBD1 (5 bases). Germline V gene sequence: CDR1 SGHAT, CDR2 FQNNGV. The CDR3 is 13 amino acids. V was clipped by 1 base and J by 7 bases, with 10 bases between them.

This clonotype was recorded many times. The rearrangement links TRBV11-2 to TRBJ2-3; the match to TRBD2 covers 12 bases. The CDR3 loop spans 17 amino acids. The J segment lost 3 bases and the V segment lost 4 bases, leaving 8 bases of the junction unmatched. The germline gives CDR1 SGHAT, CDR2 FQNNGV. CDR3 amino acids: CASSSLAGGLSTDTQYF. The CDR3 nucleotides read TGTGCCAGCAGCTCACTAGCGGGGGGACTGAGTACAGATACGCAGTATTTT.

This clonotype was counted many times. This chain links TRBV6-1 with TRBJ2-7; D assignment may be TRBD1 or TRBD2 (5 bases each). Trimming removed 3 bases from V and 6 bases from J, with 12 bases in between. CDR1 and CDR2 from the germline V gene are MNHNS and SASEGT. CDR3 size: 13 residues. Here the CDR3 reads CASSEGERSEQYF. The CDR3 coding sequence is TGTGCCAGCAGTGAGGGGGAGAGGAGCGAGCAGTACTTC.

Many counts were recorded for this clonotype. The CDR3 region is CASSFTPSPYSNQPQHF. The CDR3 nucleotides are TGTGCCAGCAGCTTCACTCCGTCCCCCTATAGCAATCAGCCCCAGCATTTT. The chain combines TRBV11-2 with TRBJ1-5; D is unresolved. From germline, CDR1 is SGHAT and CDR2 FQNNGV. V lost 3 bases to trimming and J lost 0 bases, with 15 bases between them. This CDR3 is built from 17 residues.

The chain is built from TRBV28 and TRBJ1-1; D is perhaps TRBD1 (6 bases). V lost 2 bases and J 5 bases, leaving 21 bases between the germline ends. Germline V CDR1 and CDR2: MDHEN, SYDVKM. CDR3 size: 17 residues. The CDR3 DNA reads as TGTGCCAGCAGTTTAAGCCCCGACACGAGGGGGGGGACTGAAGCTTTCTTT. It specifies CASSLSPDTRGGTEAFF.

This clonotype has ten or more counts. V and J are TRBV10-1 and TRBJ2-4, with D perhaps TRBD1 or TRBD2 (6 bases each). The CDR3 is 18 amino acids. CDR1 WNHNN and CDR2 SYGVQD come from the germline V gene (reference sequence). Trimming left V 10 bases short and J 3 bases short, with 28 bases between. The CDR3 spells CATQSGAMSWRVKNIQYF. The CDR3 nucleotides are TGCGCCACCCAATCGGGGGCGATGAGTTGGAGGGTCAAAAACATTCAGTACTTC.

This clonotype was counted many times. The gene calls are TRBV30 and TRBJ1-1; weak D call: TRBD1 (6 bases). V was pared by 5 bases and J by 1 base, with 20 bases between. The CDR3 loop spans 16 amino acids. Germline assignment: CDR1 GTSNPN and CDR2 SVGIG (reference sequence). The DNA for the CDR3 is TGTGCCTGGCGGGAACAGGGATACAGACGGAACACTGAAGCTTTCTTT. Amino acid sequence: CAWREQGYRRNTEAFF.

At least ten counts were recorded for this clonotype. The CDR3 coding sequence is TGTGCCAGCAGGGGCATGAACACTGAAGCTTTCTTT. It translates to CASRGMNTEAFF. The genes are TRBV12-3 or TRBV12-4 and TRBJ1-1; D gene ambiguous. The CDR3 length is 12 residues. The V and J ends lost 6 bases and 0 bases respectively, with 5 bases between them.

The J gene is TRBJ2-7, the V gene TRBV6-5; weak D call: TRBD2 (5 bases). Germline-derived CDR1 and CDR2 are MNHEY and SVGAGI. V lost 2 bases and J lost 3, with 8 bases in between. There are 13 residues in the CDR3. CDR3 in amino acids: CASSYRENYEQYF. CDR3 coding DNA: TGTGCCAGCAGTTACAGGGAGAACTACGAGCAGTACTTC.

Of note for this clonotype: One base away lies a much larger clone, so this may be a sequencing read error. The chain joins TRBV2 to TRBJ2-5; possible D gene TRBD1, 6 bases. There are 12 residues in the CDR3. CDR1 is SNHLY, CDR2 FYNNEI, per germline. CDR3 sequence (DNA): TGTGCCAGCTCACCTGACCAGGGGACCAAGTACTTC. Translating gives CASSPDQGTKYF.

This clonotype was seen many times. CDR3 coding DNA: TGTGCCATCAGTGAGTCGGAGGGAGGGGGCACTGAAGCTTTCTTT. This sequence encodes CAISESEGGGTEAFF. The chain has TRBV10-3 and TRBJ1-1; D possibly corresponds to TRBD1 (6 bases). The V gene's germline CDR1 is ENHRY and CDR2 SYGVKD. Trimming took off 0 bases at V and 4 bases at J, with 12 bases between the two ends. CDR3 length equals 15 residues.

The J gene is TRBJ1-2, the V gene TRBV7-2; 9 bases agree with TRBD1. With 5 bases clipped from V and 2 bases from J, the junction kept 6 bases outside the gene matches. The germline CDR1 and CDR2 sequences are SGHTA and FQGNSA. This CDR3 has 15 amino acids. The CDR3 DNA is TGTGCCAGCAGCCCAGACAGGGGGGACAACTATGGCTACACCTTC. Translated: CASSPDRGDNYGYTF.

Worth noting for this clonotype: This clone may be a read error of a much larger clone one base away. V usage is TRBV4-2 and J usage is TRBJ1-2; D gene ambiguous. The CDR3 spans 15 residues. Germline-derived CDR1 and CDR2 are LGHNA and YNFKEQ. CDR3 protein: CAGSQDLVQPYGYTF. Here the CDR3 DNA reads TGTGCCGGCAGCCAAGATCTAGTCCAACCCTATGGCTACACCTTC.

This chain connects TRBV30 to TRBJ1-1; D gene unclear. Germline-derived CDR1 and CDR2 are GTSNPN and SVGIG (reference sequence). V was clipped by 4 bases and J by 1 base, with 13 bases between them. CDR3 length equals 14 residues. The CDR3 sequence is CAWKLGRGNTEAFF. The CDR3 nucleotides are TGTGCCTGGAAGTTAGGGAGAGGGAACACTGAAGCTTTCTTT.

This clonotype was picked up many times. The V and J genes are TRBV30 and TRBJ2-2; D uncertain. The CDR3 spans 11 residues. Germline assignment: CDR1 GTSNPN and CDR2 SVGIG (reference sequence). Between the trimmed V and J ends, which lost 4 bases and 4 bases, there was a span of 4 bases. CDR3 loop: CAWIGTGELFF. CDR3 bases: TGTGCCTGGATAGGCACCGGGGAGCTGTTTTTT.

The chain combines TRBV4-1 with TRBJ1-5; D is unclear. The germline CDR1 and CDR2 sequences are MGHRA and YSYEKL. V was clipped by 0 bases and J by 1 base, with 13 bases between them. This CDR3 region has 17 residues. The CDR3 region is CASSQDAGSASNQPQHF. CDR3 in DNA: TGCGCCAGCAGCCAAGATGCCGGGTCCGCCAGCAATCAGCCCCAGCATTTT.

Many counts were recorded for this clonotype. This sequence joins TRBV7-9 and TRBJ1-2; perhaps TRBD1 as D (6 bases). With 5 bases removed from V and 6 bases from J, the gap between germline ends came to 16 bases. The CDR3 is made up of 14 amino acids. Germline V gives CDR1 SEHNR, CDR2 FQNEAQ (reference sequence). CDR3 in amino acids: CASSPGQKGHGYTF. CDR3 in DNA: TGTGCCAGCAGCCCCGGACAGAAAGGCCATGGCTACACCTTC.

The rearrangement joins TRBV6-1 to TRBJ1-2, with a possible D match to TRBD1 (5 bases). CDR3 length: 15 residues. The V end was cut by 8 bases, the J end by 0 bases, with 16 bases between. Germline assignment: CDR1 MNHNS and CDR2 SASEGT. The chain's CDR3 is CASRGAGITNYGYTF. The CDR3 DNA reads TGTGCCAGCCGTGGGGCCGGGATAACTAACTATGGCTACACCTTC.

V gene TRBV12-3 or TRBV12-4 combines with J gene TRBJ1-1, with D possibly TRBD1 on 5 matching bases. This CDR3 contains 14 residues. V shed 7 bases and J shed 3 bases, with 15 bases lying between them. DNA of the CDR3: TGTGCCAGCAAGGGGAACCAATGGGACACTGAAGCTTTCTTT. Translation: CASKGNQWDTEAFF.

This clonotype has a count of ten or more. V usage is TRBV25-1 and J usage is TRBJ2-7, with 9 positions matching TRBD1. CDR1 is MGHDK and CDR2 is SYGVNS in the germline V gene. CDR3 length: 15 amino acids. Trimming removed 3 bases from V and 5 bases from J; junction bases left unmatched: 8. CDR3 sequence (DNA): TGTGCCAGCAGTGACCGGGACAGGGTAACCCACGAGCAGTACTTC. Protein sequence: CASSDRDRVTHEQYF.

This clonotype was counted at least ten times. The chain employs TRBV27 and TRBJ2-5; 7 bases fit TRBD2. The CDR3 contains 12 residues. Germline CDR1 reads MNHEY; CDR2 reads SMNVEV (reference sequence). With V trimmed by 7 bases and J by 8 bases, 7 bases remained unmatched. In nucleotides, the CDR3 is TGTGCCAGCAAATCAGCGGGGTTAACCCAGTACTTC. Its translation: CASKSAGLTQYF.

V is TRBV20-1 and J is TRBJ1-2; 7 nucleotides match TRBD1. This CDR3 comprises 14 residues. V trimming: 5 bases; J trimming: 0 bases; junction bases outside the gene matches: 6. CDR1 is DFQATT, CDR2 SNEGSKA, per germline (reference sequence). CDR3 protein: CSAAQGLSNYGYTF. The CDR3 DNA sequence: TGCAGTGCTGCACAGGGGCTGTCTAACTATGGCTACACCTTC.